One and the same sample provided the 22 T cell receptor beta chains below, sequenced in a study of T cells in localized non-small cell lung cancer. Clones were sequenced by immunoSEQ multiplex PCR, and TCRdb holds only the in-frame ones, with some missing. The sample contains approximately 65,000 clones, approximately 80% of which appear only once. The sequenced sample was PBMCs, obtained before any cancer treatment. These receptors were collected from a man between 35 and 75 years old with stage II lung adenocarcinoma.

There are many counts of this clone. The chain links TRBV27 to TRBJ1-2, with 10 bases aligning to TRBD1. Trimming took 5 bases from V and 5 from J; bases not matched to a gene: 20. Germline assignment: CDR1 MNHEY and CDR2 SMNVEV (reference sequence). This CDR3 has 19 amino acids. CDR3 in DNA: TGTGCCAGCAGTCCACATCAGACCGGGACAGGGGAAAGTGGGTATGGCTACACCTTC. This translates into CASSPHQTGTGESGYGYTF.

The CDR3 nucleotides are TGCGCCAGCAGGCTCAGTGGGGTCTCAAACTATGGCTACACCTTC. The encoded protein is CASRLSGVSNYGYTF. The chain recombines TRBV5-1 with TRBJ1-2; no clear D gene. The CDR3 extends over 15 amino acids. V lost 5 bases to trimming and J lost 2 bases, with 16 bases between them. The germline CDR1 and CDR2 sequences are SGHRS and YFSETQ.

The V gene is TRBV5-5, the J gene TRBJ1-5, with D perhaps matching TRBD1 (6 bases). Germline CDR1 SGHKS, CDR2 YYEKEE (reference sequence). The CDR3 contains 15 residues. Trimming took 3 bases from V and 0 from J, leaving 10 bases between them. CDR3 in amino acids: CASSSGTYSNQPQHF. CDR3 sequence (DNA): TGTGCCAGCAGCTCCGGGACATATAGCAATCAGCCCCAGCATTTT. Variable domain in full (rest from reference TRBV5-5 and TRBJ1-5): DAGVTQSPTHLIKTRGQQVTLRCSPISGHKSVSWYQQVLGQGPQFIFQYYEKEERGRGNFPDRFSARQFPNYSSELNVNALLLGDSALYLCASSSGTYSNQPQHFGDGTRLSIL.

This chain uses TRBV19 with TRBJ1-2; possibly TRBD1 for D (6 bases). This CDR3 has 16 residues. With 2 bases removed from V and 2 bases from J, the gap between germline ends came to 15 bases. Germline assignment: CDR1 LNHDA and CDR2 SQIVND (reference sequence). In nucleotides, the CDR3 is TGTGCCAGTAGTATATCCGCCGGGACACCGAACTATGGCTACACCTTC. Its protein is CASSISAGTPNYGYTF.

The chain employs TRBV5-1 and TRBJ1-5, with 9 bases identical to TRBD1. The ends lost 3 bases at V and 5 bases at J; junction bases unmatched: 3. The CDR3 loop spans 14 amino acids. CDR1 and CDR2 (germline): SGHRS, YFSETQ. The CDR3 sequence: CASSSTGGDQPQHF. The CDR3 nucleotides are TGCGCCAGCAGCTCGACAGGGGGGGATCAGCCCCAGCATTTT.

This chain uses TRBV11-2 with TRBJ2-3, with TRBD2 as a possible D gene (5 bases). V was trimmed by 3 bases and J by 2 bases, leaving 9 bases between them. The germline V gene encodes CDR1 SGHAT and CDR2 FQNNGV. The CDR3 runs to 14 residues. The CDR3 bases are TGTGCCAGCAGCTTGAGTAGCGTCACAGATACGCAGTATTTT. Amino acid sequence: CASSLSSVTDTQYF.

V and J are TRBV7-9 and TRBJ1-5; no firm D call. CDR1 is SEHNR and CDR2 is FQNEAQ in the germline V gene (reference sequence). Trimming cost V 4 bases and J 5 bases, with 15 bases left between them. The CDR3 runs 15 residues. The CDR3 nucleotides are TGTGCCAGCAGCTCTGACACGTTCTTATATCAGCCCCAGCATTTT. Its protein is CASSSDTFLYQPQHF.

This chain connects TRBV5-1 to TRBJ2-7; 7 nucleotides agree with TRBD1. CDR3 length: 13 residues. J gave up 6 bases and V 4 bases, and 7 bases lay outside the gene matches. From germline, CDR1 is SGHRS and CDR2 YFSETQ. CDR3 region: CASSPTGAAEQYF. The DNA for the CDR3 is TGCGCCAGCAGCCCCACAGGGGCCGCCGAGCAGTACTTC.

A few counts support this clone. This CDR3 is CASSLSVTNTGELFF. CDR3 bases: TGTGCCAGCTCCCTTAGCGTGACGAACACCGGGGAGCTGTTTTTT. V is TRBV9 and J is TRBJ2-2; tentatively, D is TRBD2 (5 bases). V lost 7 bases and J lost 0, with 13 bases in between. Germline V lookup: CDR1 SGDLS, CDR2 YYNGEE. This CDR3 comprises 15 residues.

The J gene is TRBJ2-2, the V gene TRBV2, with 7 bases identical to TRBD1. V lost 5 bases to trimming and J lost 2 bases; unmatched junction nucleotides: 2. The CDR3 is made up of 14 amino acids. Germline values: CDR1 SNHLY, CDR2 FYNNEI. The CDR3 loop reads CASSTGVNTGELFF. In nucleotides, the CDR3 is TGTGCCAGCAGTACAGGGGTAAACACCGGGGAGCTGTTTTTT.

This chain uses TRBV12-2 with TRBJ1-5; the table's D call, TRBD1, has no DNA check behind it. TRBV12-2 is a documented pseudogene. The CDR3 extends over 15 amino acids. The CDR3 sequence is CASRLMQGCNQPQHF. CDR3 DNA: TGTGCAAGTCGCTTAATGCAGGGCTGCAATCAGCCCCAGCATTTT.

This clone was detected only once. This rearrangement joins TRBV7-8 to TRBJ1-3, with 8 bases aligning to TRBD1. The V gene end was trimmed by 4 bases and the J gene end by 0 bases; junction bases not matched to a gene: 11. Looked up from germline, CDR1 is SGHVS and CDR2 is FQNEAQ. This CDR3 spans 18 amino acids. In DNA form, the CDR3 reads TGTGCCAGCAGCTACAGCCCTGGGACAGGCGTCTCTGGAAACACCATATATTTT. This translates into CASSYSPGTGVSGNTIYF.

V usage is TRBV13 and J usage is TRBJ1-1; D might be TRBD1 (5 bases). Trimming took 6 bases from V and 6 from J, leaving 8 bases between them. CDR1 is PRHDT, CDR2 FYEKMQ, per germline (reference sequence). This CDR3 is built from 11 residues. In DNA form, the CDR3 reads TGTGCCAGCAGTCAGGGTCCTGAAGCTTTCTTT. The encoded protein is CASSQGPEAFF.

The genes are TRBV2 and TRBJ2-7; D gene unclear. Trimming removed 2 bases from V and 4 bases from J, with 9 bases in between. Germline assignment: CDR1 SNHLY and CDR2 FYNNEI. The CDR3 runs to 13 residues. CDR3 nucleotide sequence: TGTGCCAGCAGTGAACTGGAAGGTTACGAGCAGTACTTC. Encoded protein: CASSELEGYEQYF.

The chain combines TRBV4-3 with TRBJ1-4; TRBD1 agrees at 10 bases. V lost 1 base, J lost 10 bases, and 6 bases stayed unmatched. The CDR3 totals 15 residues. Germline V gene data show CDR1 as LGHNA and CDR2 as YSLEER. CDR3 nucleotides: TGCGCCAGCAGCCAAGGCGGGACAGGGGTGGGAAAACTGTTTTTT. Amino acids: CASSQGGTGVGKLFF.

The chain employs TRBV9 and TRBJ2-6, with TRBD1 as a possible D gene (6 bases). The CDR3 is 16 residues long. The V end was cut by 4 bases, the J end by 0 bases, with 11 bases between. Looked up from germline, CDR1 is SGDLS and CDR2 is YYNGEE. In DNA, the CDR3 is TGTGCCAGCAGCCCCCGAGGGGGCTCTGGGGCCAACGTCCTGACTTTC. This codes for CASSPRGGSGANVLTF.

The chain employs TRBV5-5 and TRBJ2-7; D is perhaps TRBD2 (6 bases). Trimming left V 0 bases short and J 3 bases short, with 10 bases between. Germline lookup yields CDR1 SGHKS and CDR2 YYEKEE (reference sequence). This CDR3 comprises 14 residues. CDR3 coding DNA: TGTGCCAGCAGCTTGGAAGGGAGGAACTACGAGCAGTACTTC. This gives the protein CASSLEGRNYEQYF.

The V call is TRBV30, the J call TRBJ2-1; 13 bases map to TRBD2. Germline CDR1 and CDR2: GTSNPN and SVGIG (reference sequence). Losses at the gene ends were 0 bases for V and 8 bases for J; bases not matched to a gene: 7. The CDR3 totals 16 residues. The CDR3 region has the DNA TGTGCCTGGAGTGTACTTCCGGGACTAGCGGGACATGAGCAGTTCTTC. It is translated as CAWSVLPGLAGHEQFF.

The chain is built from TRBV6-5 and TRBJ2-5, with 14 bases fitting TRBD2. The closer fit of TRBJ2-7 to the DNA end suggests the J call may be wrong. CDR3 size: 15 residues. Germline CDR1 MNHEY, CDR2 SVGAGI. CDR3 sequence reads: CASRTGTSGSSEQYF. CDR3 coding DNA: TGTGCCAGCAGAACCGGGACTAGCGGGAGTAGCGAGCAGTACTTC.

In DNA form, the CDR3 reads TGTGCCAGCAGCTTAGCAGAGACCCAGTACTTC. It specifies CASSLAETQYF. This rearrangement joins TRBV7-6 to TRBJ2-5, with no clear D. This CDR3 is built from 11 residues. V dropped 0 bases and J dropped 4 bases, with 0 bases sitting between them. The germline V gene encodes CDR1 SGHVS and CDR2 FNYEAQ.

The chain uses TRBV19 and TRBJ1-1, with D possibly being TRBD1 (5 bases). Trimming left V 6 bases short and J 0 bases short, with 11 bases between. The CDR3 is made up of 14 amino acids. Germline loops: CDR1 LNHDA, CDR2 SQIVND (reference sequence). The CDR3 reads CASRRRGVNTEAFF. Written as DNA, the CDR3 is TGTGCCAGTAGAAGGCGGGGCGTGAACACTGAAGCTTTCTTT. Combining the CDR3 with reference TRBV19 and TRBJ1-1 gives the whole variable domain DGGITQSPKYLFRKEGQNVTLSCEQNLNHDAMYWYRQDPGQGLRLIYYSQIVNDFQKGDIAEGYSVSREKKESFPLTVTSAQKNPTAFYLCASRRRGVNTEAFFGQGTRLTVV.

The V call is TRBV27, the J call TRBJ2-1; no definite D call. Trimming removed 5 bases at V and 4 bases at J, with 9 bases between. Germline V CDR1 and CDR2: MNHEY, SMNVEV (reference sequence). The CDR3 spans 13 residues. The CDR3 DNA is TGTGCCAGCAGTCCCCGGGCGTACAATGAGCAGTTCTTC. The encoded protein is CASSPRAYNEQFF.